Listed here are 8 T cell receptor beta chains from one sample, sequenced in a study of technical replicates of blood from a handful of donors. Assay: immunoSEQ multiplex PCR; the TCRdb copy retains only in-frame clones and omits some. The data show about 100,000 clones, around 96% seen once. Sequencing was carried out using T cells isolated from PBMCs. Every receptor here comes from a human donor in good health.

This chain joins TRBV18 and TRBJ2-1; the match to TRBD2 covers 8 bases. Germline V gene lookup returns CDR1 KGHSH and CDR2 LQKENI. The length of the CDR3 is 13 residues. The V segment lost 4 bases and the J segment 6 bases; nucleotides outside the gene matches: 2. CDR3 protein: CASSLAGSNEQFF. The CDR3, as DNA: TGTGCCAGCTCACTAGCGGGGAGCAATGAGCAGTTCTTC.

The chain couples TRBV11-2 to TRBJ2-2; TRBD2 matches 9 bases. The CDR3 contains 15 residues. V lost 5 bases and J lost 7; bases outside the gene matches: 8. Germline V gene data show CDR1 as SGHAT and CDR2 as FQNNGV. The CDR3 sequence: CASSPGLAPGGELFF. CDR3 sequence (DNA): TGTGCCAGCAGCCCAGGACTAGCGCCCGGCGGGGAGCTGTTTTTT.

The J gene is TRBJ1-2, the V gene TRBV19, with a possible D match to TRBD1 (5 bases). This CDR3 has 14 amino acids. V gave up 3 bases and J gave up 0 bases, with 8 bases separating them. The germline V gene has CDR1 LNHDA and CDR2 SQIVND (reference sequence). This CDR3 is CASSIDRSNYGYTF. Written as DNA, the CDR3 is TGTGCCAGTAGTATTGACAGATCTAACTATGGCTACACCTTC.

The chain uses TRBV7-8 and TRBJ2-3; 9 positions match TRBD2. Germline trimming cut 7 bases from V and 4 bases from J; bases unmatched to any gene: 9. Per the germline V gene, CDR1 is SGHVS and CDR2 is FQNEAQ. The CDR3 totals 15 residues. The DNA for the CDR3 is TGTGCCAGCACCCAAAGCGGGGGGAAAGCAGATACGCAGTATTTT. This encodes CASTQSGGKADTQYF.

This chain uses TRBV11-2 with TRBJ2-7; D is perhaps TRBD2 (6 bases). CDR1 and CDR2 from the germline V gene are SGHAT and FQNNGV. The CDR3 is made up of 13 amino acids. Trimming left V 4 bases short and J 0 bases short, with 7 bases between. The CDR3: CASSWGLSYEQYF. The CDR3 nucleotides are TGTGCCAGCAGCTGGGGACTCTCCTACGAGCAGTACTTC.

The chain has TRBV7-9 and TRBJ2-7; possible D gene TRBD2, 5 bases. Germline V gene sequence: CDR1 SEHNR, CDR2 FQNEAQ (reference sequence). The CDR3 contains 13 residues. Trimming stripped 5 bases from V and 2 bases from J, with 10 bases between. DNA of the CDR3: TGTGCCAGCAGCGAGCCCGGGGCCTACGAGCAGTACTTC. It encodes CASSEPGAYEQYF.

The chain uses TRBV11-2 and TRBJ2-5; the D gene is possibly TRBD2 (6 bases). V was trimmed by 3 bases and J by 2 bases, leaving 7 bases between them. This CDR3 has 13 amino acids. Per the germline V gene, CDR1 is SGHAT and CDR2 is FQNNGV. The CDR3 sequence is CASSFAGQETQYF. Here the CDR3 DNA reads TGTGCCAGCAGCTTCGCGGGGCAAGAGACCCAGTACTTC. Complete variable domain (other parts from reference TRBV11-2 and TRBJ2-5): EAGVAQSPRYKIIEKRQSVAFWCNPISGHATLYWYQQILGQGPKLLIQFQNNGVVDDSQLPKDRFSAERLKGVDSTLKIQPAKLEDSAVYLCASSFAGQETQYFGPGTRLLVL.

V is TRBV7-2 and J is TRBJ2-1; TRBD2 matches at 13 bases. The junction had 8 bases not matched to a gene; V was cut back by 11 bases and J by 7 bases. The germline gives CDR1 SGHTA, CDR2 FQGNSA. The CDR3 loop spans 14 amino acids. The CDR3 DNA reads as TGTGCCGGGACTAGCGGGACTCTAAGGAATGAGCAGTTCTTC. Amino acids: CAGTSGTLRNEQFF.